The next 21 T cell receptor beta chains were all read from a single sample in a study of blood T cell repertoires in COVID-19. Profiling relied on immunoSEQ multiplex PCR, and the TCRdb table lists in-frame clones only, not all of them. This sample has approximately 170,000 clones, with 86% found just once. The sequencing sample was made of peripheral blood. The receptor source for this set is a man aged 45 to 65 with active or convalescent COVID-19.

DNA of the CDR3: TGCGCCAGCAGCCTCGGACAGGGGGTCCAAGAGACCCAGTACTTC. Its translation is CASSLGQGVQETQYF. The chain links TRBV4-3 to TRBJ2-5, with TRBD1 matching 10 bases. Germline CDR1 LGHNA, CDR2 YSLEER. The CDR3 is 15 amino acids. Germline trimming cut 4 bases from V and 1 base from J; bases unmatched to any gene: 3.

The V gene is TRBV7-3, the J gene TRBJ2-5, with D perhaps TRBD2 (6 bases). The CDR3 is 13 residues long. V was cut by 5 bases and J by 2 bases, with 9 bases left in between. Germline loops: CDR1 SGHTA, CDR2 FQGTGA. CDR3 nucleotide sequence: TGTGCCAGCAGCGCCGGACTACAAGAGACCCAGTACTTC. Its translation: CASSAGLQETQYF.

This clone is a singleton in its sample. This chain joins TRBV30 and TRBJ1-3; no reliable D call. The V end was cut by 3 bases, the J end by 7 bases, with 7 bases between. Germline V gene data show CDR1 as GTSNPN and CDR2 as SVGIG (reference sequence). This CDR3 comprises 11 residues. CDR3 region: CAWRIINTIYF. The CDR3 region has the DNA TGTGCCTGGAGAATAATTAACACCATATATTTT.

The V call is TRBV7-3, the J call TRBJ2-7, with D perhaps matching TRBD1 (5 bases). CDR1 and CDR2 from the germline V gene are SGHTA and FQGTGA. The germline V and J ends were trimmed by 3 bases and 3 bases, with 18 bases remaining between them. The CDR3 covers 16 residues. CDR3 loop: CASSLGPSTVDYEQYF. In DNA form, the CDR3 reads TGTGCCAGCAGCTTGGGGCCCTCAACCGTAGACTACGAGCAGTACTTC.

The chain carries TRBV5-1 and TRBJ2-3; TRBD2 is a possible D gene (5 bases). The CDR3 totals 14 residues. Trimming removed 2 bases at V and 5 bases at J, with 12 bases between. Germline CDR1 and CDR2: SGHRS and YFSETQ. The CDR3 coding sequence is TGCGCCAGCAGCTTTGGAGGTACCCGAGATACGCAGTATTTT. Its protein is CASSFGGTRDTQYF. Combining the CDR3 with reference TRBV5-1 and TRBJ2-3 gives the whole variable domain KAGVTQTPRYLIKTRGQQVTLSCSPISGHRSVSWYQQTPGQGLQFLFEYFSETQRNKGNFPGRFSGRQFSNSRSEMNVSTLELGDSALYLCASSFGGTRDTQYFGPGTRLTVL.

The chain is built from TRBV7-2 and TRBJ2-1; D not resolved. Germline CDR1 reads SGHTA; CDR2 reads FQGNSA. V was cut by 1 base and J by 2 bases, with 12 bases left in between. This CDR3 region has 16 residues. The DNA for the CDR3 is TGTGCCAGCAGCTTAGTATCCGCTACAGCCTACAATGAGCAGTTCTTC. Protein: CASSLVSATAYNEQFF.

The chain joins TRBV6-1 to TRBJ2-3; TRBD1 is a possible D gene (5 bases). The CDR3 loop spans 16 amino acids. Trimming removed 2 bases at V and 6 bases at J, with 18 bases between. CDR1 MNHNS and CDR2 SASEGT come from the germline V gene. CDR3 protein: CASSEFGQTASDTQYF. CDR3 sequence (DNA): TGTGCCAGCAGTGAATTCGGTCAGACAGCATCCGATACGCAGTATTTT.

The V and J genes are TRBV7-7 and TRBJ2-7; D is possibly TRBD1 (6 bases). The germline V gene encodes CDR1 SSHAT and CDR2 FNYEAQ (reference sequence). CDR3 length: 14 amino acids. The V end was cut by 3 bases, the J end by 3 bases, with 12 bases between. Written as DNA, the CDR3 is TGTGCCAGCAGCTTGGGTCAGGGGAACTACGAGCAGTACTTC. Encoded protein: CASSLGQGNYEQYF.

A remark on this clone: At one end the junction does not follow the germline gene, possibly because of a read error. The chain couples TRBV5-1 to TRBJ1-6; D call uncertain. In germline, CDR1 is SGHRS, CDR2 YFSETQ. The CDR3 length is 15 residues. The CDR3 sequence: CASSLVLSYNSPLHF. The CDR3 DNA is TGCGCCAGCAGTTTGGTACTTTCCTATAATTCACCCCTCCACTTT.

The chain joins TRBV9 to TRBJ2-7, with 10 bases matching TRBD2. The CDR3 has 13 residues. Per the germline V gene, CDR1 is SGDLS and CDR2 is YYNGEE. The trim removed 3 bases at V and 4 bases at J, leaving 1 base unmatched. In DNA, the CDR3 is TGTGCCAGCAGCGCTAGCGGGAGTTACGAGCAGTACTTC. This codes for CASSASGSYEQYF.

This chain uses TRBV18 with TRBJ2-2; TRBD1 aligns across 8 bases. With V trimmed by 3 bases and J by 4 bases, 7 bases remained unmatched. This CDR3 is built from 16 residues. The V gene's germline CDR1 is KGHSH and CDR2 LQKENI. CDR3: CASSPRQGASTGELFF. CDR3 nucleotide sequence: TGTGCCAGCTCACCGCGGCAGGGGGCGAGCACCGGGGAGCTGTTTTTT.

This clone was seen only once. The chain combines TRBV9 with TRBJ2-3; no clear D gene. V gave up 6 bases and J gave up 5 bases, with 19 bases separating them. Germline V gene sequence: CDR1 SGDLS, CDR2 YYNGEE. This CDR3 spans 15 amino acids. As DNA, the CDR3 is TGTGCCAGCACCCGCCTTAGTGGGCGCGAAGATACGCAGTATTTT. Its protein product is CASTRLSGREDTQYF.

This clone turned up a few times. V usage is TRBV3-1 (or the pseudogene TRBV3-2) and J usage is TRBJ1-6; the D is unclear. V lost 4 bases and J lost 10, with 14 bases in between. The CDR3 has 14 residues. Germline V gene sequence: CDR1 LGHDT, CDR2 YNNKEL (reference sequence). CDR3 in amino acids: CASSPAGPSSPLHF. The CDR3 nucleotides read TGTGCCAGCAGCCCTGCCGGCCCTAGCTCACCCCTCCACTTT.

This chain joins TRBV29-1 and TRBJ1-2, with D possibly being TRBD1 (6 bases). The V and J ends lost 5 bases and 4 bases respectively, with 20 bases between them. Germline CDR1 SQVTM, CDR2 ANQGSEA. This CDR3 is 15 amino acids long. The CDR3 nucleotides are TGCAGCGTTAAGGTCGCGGGGGGCGCAGGCTATGGCTACACCTTC. As protein: CSVKVAGGAGYGYTF.

There are many counts of this clone. The genes are TRBV19 and TRBJ1-3; D remains unclear. The V and J ends lost 3 bases and 4 bases respectively, with 13 bases between them. Germline CDR1 reads LNHDA; CDR2 reads SQIVND (reference sequence). The CDR3 is made up of 15 amino acids. The CDR3 here is CASSIAGTDGNTIYF. The CDR3 coding sequence is TGTGCCAGTAGTATTGCAGGCACTGACGGAAACACCATATATTTT.

This clone has only one observation. V usage is TRBV7-2 and J usage is TRBJ1-2, with 7 bases aligning to TRBD1. This CDR3 has 14 residues. The V and J ends lost 5 bases and 8 bases, in that order; junction bases with no gene match: 11. Germline CDR1 reads SGHTA; CDR2 reads FQGNSA. DNA for the CDR3: TGTGCCAGCAGCCTCTCGTGGGACAGTTGGGGCTACACCTTC. It is translated as CASSLSWDSWGYTF.

This clone was observed a few times. V is TRBV5-1 and J is TRBJ2-7, with 9 nucleotides matching TRBD1. This CDR3 is 12 amino acids long. With 8 bases clipped from V and 3 bases from J, the junction kept 3 bases outside the gene matches. The V gene's germline CDR1 is SGHRS and CDR2 YFSETQ. This chain's CDR3 is CARNRGLYEQYF. The DNA for the CDR3 is TGCGCCAGAAACAGGGGGCTCTACGAGCAGTACTTC.

The chain uses TRBV25-1 and TRBJ2-5; possibly TRBD2 for D (5 bases). Between the trimmed V and J ends, which lost 3 bases and 5 bases, there was a span of 13 bases. CDR1 MGHDK and CDR2 SYGVNS come from the germline V gene. There are 14 residues in the CDR3. CDR3: CASSDTRESETQYF. CDR3 coding DNA: TGTGCCAGCAGTGATACTAGGGAGTCGGAGACCCAGTACTTC.

The chain joins TRBV24-1 to TRBJ2-1; 9 bases agree with TRBD1. Germline V lookup: CDR1 KGHDR, CDR2 SFDVKD. The CDR3 runs to 16 residues. V lost 1 base and J lost 3; bases outside the gene matches: 3. Here the CDR3 DNA reads TGTGCCACCAGTGATTTCGCGGGACAGGGCTACAATGAGCAGTTCTTC. Encoded protein: CATSDFAGQGYNEQFF.

The V call is TRBV30, the J call TRBJ2-2; D is undetermined. Trimming left V 0 bases short and J 0 bases short, with 17 bases between. This CDR3 region has 18 residues. In germline, CDR1 is GTSNPN, CDR2 SVGIG (reference sequence). Written as DNA, the CDR3 is TGTGCCTGGAGTGTAATTAGAGGAACCCTCGCGAACACCGGGGAGCTGTTTTTT. Amino acids: CAWSVIRGTLANTGELFF.

The V and J genes are TRBV21-1 and TRBJ1-5; TRBD1 reflects the table's D call only, with no check against the DNA. TRBV21-1 has pseudogene status. The CDR3 sequence is 15 residues long. DNA of the CDR3: TGTGCCAGCAGCAAAGCTCCCAGGGGGTGTCAGCCCCAGCATTTT. This gives the protein CASSKAPRGCQPQHF.